This T cell receptor (beta chain) derives from a study of blood T cell repertoires in COVID-19. Study as a whole: T cells, B-cell-depleted T cells, or PBMCs supplied cDNA or gDNA.

This clone was picked up one time. Germline loops: CDR1 MNHNY, CDR2 SVGAGI (reference sequence). V was shortened by 7 bases and J by 2 bases, with 9 bases between the two germline ends. The CDR3 covers 13 residues. How the authors handled the data: Nucleated cell counts were estimated from reference gene primer amplification. The data were produced by immunoSEQ multiplex PCR, yet TCRdb's version contains in-frame clones alone and is incomplete. The D gene and trimming were derived from the DNA, and the V and J assignments and clone size from that table. This sample has under 150,000 clones, with 85% found just once.

The gene calls are TRBV6-6 and TRBJ1-5; no clear D. The clonotype was recovered from a human donor in a cohort sampled during active COVID-19. The material sequenced was peripheral blood. The CDR3 bases are TGTGCCAGCAATGAACCGGGCAATCAGCCCCAGCATTTT. Amino acids: CASNEPGNQPQHF.